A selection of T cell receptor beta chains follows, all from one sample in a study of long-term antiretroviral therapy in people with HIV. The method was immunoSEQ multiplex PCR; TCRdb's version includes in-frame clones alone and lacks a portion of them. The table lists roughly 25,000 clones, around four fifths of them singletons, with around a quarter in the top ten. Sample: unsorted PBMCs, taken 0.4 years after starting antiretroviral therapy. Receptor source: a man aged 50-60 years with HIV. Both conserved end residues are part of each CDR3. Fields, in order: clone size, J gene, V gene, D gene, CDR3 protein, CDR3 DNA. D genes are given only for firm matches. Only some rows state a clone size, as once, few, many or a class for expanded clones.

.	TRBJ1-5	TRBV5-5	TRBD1	CASNFGQGGQPQHF	TGTGCCAGCAACTTTGGACAGGGGGGACAGCCCCAGCATTTT
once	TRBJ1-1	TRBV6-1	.	CASSEVQTARGIF	TGTGCCAGCAGTGAAGTTCAGACCGCTCGAGGGATCTTT
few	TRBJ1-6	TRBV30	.	CACRGEYNSPLHF	TGTGCCTGTCGGGGGGAATATAATTCACCCCTCCACTTT
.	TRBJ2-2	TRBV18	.	CASSSQGINTGELFF	TGTGCCAGCTCCAGTCAGGGGATTAACACCGGGGAGCTGTTTTTT
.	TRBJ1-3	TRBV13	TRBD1	CASSLFFWGSYRDRVCTIYF	TGTGCCAGCAGCTTATTTTTTTGGGGTTCGTATCGGGACAGGGTGTGTACCATATATTTT
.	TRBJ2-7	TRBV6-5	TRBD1	CASSYSGTGDEQYF	TGTGCCAGCAGTTACTCTGGGACAGGGGATGAGCAGTACTTC
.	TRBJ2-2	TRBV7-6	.	CACRFEWPDTGELFF	TGTGCCTGCCGGTTTGAGTGGCCGGACACCGGGGAGCTGTTTTTT
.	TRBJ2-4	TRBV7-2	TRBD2	CASSRLAGGLAKNIQYF	TGTGCCAGCAGCCGCCTAGCGGGGGGGCTGGCCAAAAACATTCAGTACTTC
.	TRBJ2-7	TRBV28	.	CASRGQVGAYEQYF	TGTGCCAGCAGGGGGCAGGTCGGGGCCTACGAGCAGTACTTC
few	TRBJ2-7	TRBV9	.	CASSAWDGPYEQYF	TGTGCCAGCAGCGCATGGGACGGCCCCTACGAGCAGTACTTC
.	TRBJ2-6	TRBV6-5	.	CASAAFSGANVLTF	TGTGCCAGCGCAGCCTTCTCTGGGGCCAACGTCCTGACTTTC
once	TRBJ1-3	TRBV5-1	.	CASSPGQGLRNTIYF	TGCGCCAGCAGCCCGGGTCAGGGGTTGAGAAACACCATATATTTT
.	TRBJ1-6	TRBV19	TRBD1	CASSRDRYSPLHF	TGTGCCAGTTCCCGGGACAGATATTCACCCCTCCACTTT
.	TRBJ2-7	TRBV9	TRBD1	CASSKIPGTGIYEQYF	TGTGCCAGCAGCAAAATTCCCGGGACAGGCATCTACGAGCAGTACTTC
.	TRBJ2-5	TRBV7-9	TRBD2	CASSFPPGLAFQETQYF	TGTGCCAGCAGCTTCCCTCCGGGACTAGCGTTTCAAGAGACCCAGTACTTC
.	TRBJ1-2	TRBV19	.	CASSIAAQRNGYTF	TGTGCCAGTAGTATAGCGGCGCAAAGGAATGGCTACACCTTC
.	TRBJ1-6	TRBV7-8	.	CASSYLGQSPTGSLHF	TGTGCCAGCAGCTACTTGGGGCAGAGTCCAACGGGATCCCTCCACTTT
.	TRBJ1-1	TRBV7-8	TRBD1	CASSSYRDRGDTEAFF	TGTGCCAGCAGCTCATACCGGGACAGGGGGGACACTGAAGCTTTCTTT
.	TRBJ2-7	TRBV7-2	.	CASSLNRGGYEQYF	TGTGCCAGCAGCTTAAACAGAGGGGGTTACGAGCAGTACTTC
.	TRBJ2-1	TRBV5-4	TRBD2	CASSLRAGRRNEQFF	TGTGCCAGCAGCTTGAGAGCGGGGCGAAGGAATGAGCAGTTCTTC
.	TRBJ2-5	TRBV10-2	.	CASSHGQETQYF	TGCGCCAGCAGTCACGGACAAGAGACCCAGTACTTC
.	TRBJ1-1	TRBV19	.	CASSLSGDTEAFF	TGTGCCAGTAGTCTATCAGGGGACACTGAAGCTTTCTTT
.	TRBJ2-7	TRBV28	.	CASSLNSYEQYF	TGTGCCAGCAGTTTAAATAGCTACGAGCAGTACTTC
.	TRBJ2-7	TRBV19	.	CASSPFRGGTYEQYF	TGTGCCAGTAGTCCCTTCAGGGGGGGAACCTACGAGCAGTACTTC
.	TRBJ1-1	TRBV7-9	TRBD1	CASSQGQGLAEAFF	TGTGCCAGCAGCCAAGGACAGGGGTTGGCTGAAGCTTTCTTT